Listed below are T cell receptor beta chains from one sample, sequenced in a study of CD8 T cells in Susac syndrome. Each CDR3 protein is one row after TCRdb ran MiXCR on the immunoSEQ multiplex PCR reads. This sample has 75,000 to 95,000 distinct CDR3 sequences, with 75% to 95% found just once. The specimen sequenced was CD8+ T cells from PBMCs. The origin of the receptors is a human donor with multiple sclerosis. The CDR3 runs from the conserved cysteine through the conserved F or W. The order of the fields is CDR3 length, V gene, clone size, J gene, D gene, CDR3 protein, CDR3 DNA. D genes are given only for firm matches. Expanded clones are given a class, and other clones once, few, many or no size at all.

cdr3_length: 14; v_call: TRBV11-2; clone_size: NA; j_call: TRBJ2-7; d_call: TRBD1; cdr3_aa: CASGRQGFPYEQYF; cdr3_nt: TGTGCCAGCGGACGACAGGGTTTTCCCTACGAGCAGTACTTC
cdr3_length: 17; v_call: TRBV5-4; clone_size: NA; j_call: TRBJ2-3; d_call: NA; cdr3_aa: CASSGTGEASGWDTQYF; cdr3_nt: TGTGCCAGCAGCGGCACAGGGGAGGCTAGCGGGTGGGATACGCAGTATTTT
cdr3_length: 15; v_call: TRBV28; clone_size: NA; j_call: TRBJ2-7; d_call: TRBD1; cdr3_aa: CASSLYNTGAYEQYF; cdr3_nt: TGTGCCAGCAGTTTATATAACACAGGGGCCTACGAGCAGTACTTC
cdr3_length: 15; v_call: TRBV4-1; clone_size: NA; j_call: TRBJ1-3; d_call: NA; cdr3_aa: CASSQSSGTGNTIYF; cdr3_nt: TGCGCCAGCAGCCAAAGTTCGGGTACTGGAAACACCATATATTTT
cdr3_length: 18; v_call: TRBV28; clone_size: NA; j_call: TRBJ1-2; d_call: NA; cdr3_aa: CASSFDWLDTSTNYGYTF; cdr3_nt: TGTGCCAGCAGTTTTGATTGGTTGGACACTAGCACTAACTATGGCTACACCTTC
cdr3_length: 14; v_call: TRBV10-3; clone_size: NA; j_call: TRBJ1-1; d_call: TRBD1; cdr3_aa: CAISGGQGRTEAFF; cdr3_nt: TGTGCCATCAGTGGGGGACAGGGGCGCACTGAAGCTTTCTTT
cdr3_length: 15; v_call: TRBV7-9; clone_size: NA; j_call: TRBJ2-1; d_call: TRBD2; cdr3_aa: CASSRTSGGRNEQFF; cdr3_nt: TGTGCCAGCAGCCGGACTAGCGGGGGACGAAATGAGCAGTTCTTC
cdr3_length: 16; v_call: TRBV7-3; clone_size: NA; j_call: TRBJ2-7; d_call: TRBD2; cdr3_aa: CASSWTSGGVTPEQYF; cdr3_nt: TGTGCCAGCAGCTGGACTAGCGGGGGGGTTACGCCCGAGCAGTACTTC
cdr3_length: 17; v_call: TRBV7-3; clone_size: NA; j_call: TRBJ2-2; d_call: NA; cdr3_aa: CASSFAGGKTNTGELFF; cdr3_nt: TGTGCCAGCAGCTTCGCAGGTGGCAAGACGAACACCGGGGAGCTGTTTTTT
cdr3_length: 13; v_call: TRBV12-3/TRBV12-4; clone_size: NA; j_call: TRBJ2-3; d_call: NA; cdr3_aa: CASLRGAADTQYF; cdr3_nt: TGTGCCAGCTTGAGGGGGGCGGCAGATACGCAGTATTTT
cdr3_length: 16; v_call: TRBV5-8; clone_size: NA; j_call: TRBJ1-1; d_call: NA; cdr3_aa: CASSSGRDLMFTEAFF; cdr3_nt: TGTGCCAGCAGCTCGGGAAGGGATCTGATGTTCACTGAAGCTTTCTTT
cdr3_length: 14; v_call: TRBV30; clone_size: NA; j_call: TRBJ1-1; d_call: TRBD1; cdr3_aa: CAWSARGRGAEAFF; cdr3_nt: TGTGCCTGGAGTGCTAGGGGGCGAGGGGCTGAAGCTTTCTTT
cdr3_length: 16; v_call: TRBV27; clone_size: NA; j_call: TRBJ2-7; d_call: TRBD2; cdr3_aa: CASSLSGSDRSYEQYF; cdr3_nt: TGTGCCAGCAGCCTTAGCGGGAGCGACCGCTCCTACGAGCAGTACTTC
cdr3_length: 16; v_call: TRBV6-5; clone_size: NA; j_call: TRBJ2-5; d_call: TRBD1; cdr3_aa: CASSYSQGAREETQYF; cdr3_nt: TGTGCCAGCAGTTACTCCCAGGGGGCAAGAGAAGAGACCCAGTACTTC
cdr3_length: 14; v_call: TRBV29-1; clone_size: NA; j_call: TRBJ2-2; d_call: NA; cdr3_aa: CSVVRGSGTGELFF; cdr3_nt: TGCAGCGTTGTGCGGGGATCGGGCACCGGGGAGCTGTTTTTT
cdr3_length: 14; v_call: TRBV28; clone_size: NA; j_call: TRBJ1-1; d_call: NA; cdr3_aa: CASSTLRENTEAFF; cdr3_nt: TGTGCCAGCAGTACCCTCAGGGAGAACACTGAAGCTTTCTTT
cdr3_length: 15; v_call: TRBV11-2; clone_size: NA; j_call: TRBJ2-5; d_call: NA; cdr3_aa: CASSLGYIDQETQYF; cdr3_nt: TGTGCCAGCAGCTTAGGGTACATAGACCAAGAGACCCAGTACTTC
cdr3_length: 15; v_call: TRBV12-3/TRBV12-4; clone_size: NA; j_call: TRBJ1-1; d_call: NA; cdr3_aa: CASAPGGQPDTEAFF; cdr3_nt: TGTGCCAGCGCCCCTGGGGGCCAGCCGGACACTGAAGCTTTCTTT
cdr3_length: 16; v_call: TRBV5-1; clone_size: NA; j_call: TRBJ2-3; d_call: NA; cdr3_aa: CASSSVGLVSTDTQYF; cdr3_nt: TGCGCCAGCAGCTCCGTCGGACTCGTAAGCACAGATACGCAGTATTTT
cdr3_length: 13; v_call: TRBV13; clone_size: NA; j_call: TRBJ2-1; d_call: NA; cdr3_aa: CASRPQGSNEQFF; cdr3_nt: TGTGCCAGCAGGCCACAGGGCTCAAATGAGCAGTTCTTC
cdr3_length: 14; v_call: TRBV28; clone_size: NA; j_call: TRBJ2-7; d_call: TRBD2; cdr3_aa: CASRPRDYWGEQYF; cdr3_nt: TGTGCCAGCAGACCCCGGGACTATTGGGGCGAGCAGTACTTC
cdr3_length: 10; v_call: TRBV12-3/TRBV12-4; clone_size: NA; j_call: TRBJ2-3; d_call: NA; cdr3_aa: CASSPDTQYF; cdr3_nt: TGTGCCAGCAGTCCGGATACGCAGTATTTT
cdr3_length: 13; v_call: TRBV7-9; clone_size: NA; j_call: TRBJ2-1; d_call: NA; cdr3_aa: CASSMAGYNEQFF; cdr3_nt: TGTGCCAGCAGTATGGCAGGTTACAATGAGCAGTTCTTC
cdr3_length: 15; v_call: TRBV6-5; clone_size: NA; j_call: TRBJ2-3; d_call: TRBD1; cdr3_aa: CASSYSGTGTDTQYF; cdr3_nt: TGTGCCAGCAGTTACTCGGGGACAGGGACCGATACGCAGTATTTT
cdr3_length: 14; v_call: TRBV27; clone_size: few; j_call: TRBJ2-7; d_call: TRBD1; cdr3_aa: CASGTGLRPYEQYF; cdr3_nt: TGTGCCAGTGGGACAGGGTTAAGACCCTACGAGCAGTACTTC
cdr3_length: 14; v_call: TRBV10-1; clone_size: NA; j_call: TRBJ2-3; d_call: TRBD1; cdr3_aa: CASRPDRYTDTQYF; cdr3_nt: TGCGCCAGCAGACCGGACAGGTACACAGATACGCAGTATTTT
cdr3_length: 17; v_call: TRBV4-3; clone_size: NA; j_call: TRBJ2-2; d_call: NA; cdr3_aa: CASSWSAPDLNTGELFF; cdr3_nt: TGCGCCAGCAGCTGGTCGGCGCCCGACCTTAACACCGGGGAGCTGTTTTTT
cdr3_length: 16; v_call: TRBV7-3; clone_size: NA; j_call: TRBJ2-3; d_call: TRBD2; cdr3_aa: CASSWNSGSFADTQYF; cdr3_nt: TGTGCCAGCAGCTGGAATAGCGGGAGTTTCGCAGATACGCAGTATTTT
cdr3_length: 14; v_call: TRBV19; clone_size: NA; j_call: TRBJ2-1; d_call: NA; cdr3_aa: CASSMGRGNNEQFF; cdr3_nt: TGTGCCAGTAGTATGGGTAGGGGAAACAATGAGCAGTTCTTC
cdr3_length: 17; v_call: TRBV4-3; clone_size: NA; j_call: TRBJ1-1; d_call: NA; cdr3_aa: CASSQNWGGWMNTEAFF; cdr3_nt: TGCGCCAGCAGCCAGAATTGGGGGGGATGGATGAACACTGAAGCTTTCTTT
cdr3_length: 13; v_call: TRBV6-1; clone_size: NA; j_call: TRBJ1-5; d_call: TRBD1; cdr3_aa: CASRITGVQPQHF; cdr3_nt: TGTGCCAGCAGAATCACAGGGGTGCAGCCCCAGCATTTT
cdr3_length: 16; v_call: TRBV2; clone_size: NA; j_call: TRBJ1-5; d_call: NA; cdr3_aa: CASMRSGGMGDQPQHF; cdr3_nt: TGTGCCAGCATGAGGTCGGGCGGGATGGGCGATCAGCCCCAGCATTTT
cdr3_length: 16; v_call: TRBV6-4; clone_size: NA; j_call: TRBJ2-1; d_call: TRBD2; cdr3_aa: CASSVEAGGPVDEQFF; cdr3_nt: TGTGCCAGCAGTGTGGAAGCGGGAGGGCCGGTGGATGAGCAGTTCTTC
cdr3_length: 13; v_call: TRBV11-2; clone_size: NA; j_call: TRBJ2-7; d_call: NA; cdr3_aa: CASSPGLPYEQYF; cdr3_nt: TGTGCCAGCTCCCCGGGGCTTCCTTACGAGCAGTACTTC
cdr3_length: 15; v_call: TRBV4-3; clone_size: NA; j_call: TRBJ1-3; d_call: NA; cdr3_aa: CASSQDPGVGNTIYF; cdr3_nt: TGCGCCAGCAGCCAAGACCCGGGTGTTGGAAACACCATATATTTT
cdr3_length: 15; v_call: TRBV28; clone_size: NA; j_call: TRBJ2-1; d_call: TRBD2; cdr3_aa: CASTPSGRLKVEQFF; cdr3_nt: TGTGCCAGCACACCTAGCGGGAGGCTGAAGGTTGAGCAGTTCTTC
cdr3_length: 14; v_call: TRBV20-1; clone_size: NA; j_call: TRBJ2-1; d_call: TRBD1; cdr3_aa: CSAVGQGGGNEQFF; cdr3_nt: TGCAGTGCTGTCGGACAGGGGGGGGGTAATGAGCAGTTCTTC
cdr3_length: 15; v_call: TRBV10-3; clone_size: NA; j_call: TRBJ2-3; d_call: TRBD2; cdr3_aa: CAIPIRGGEADTQYF; cdr3_nt: TGTGCCATCCCCATTCGCGGGGGGGAGGCAGATACGCAGTATTTT
cdr3_length: 14; v_call: TRBV4-1; clone_size: NA; j_call: TRBJ2-2; d_call: NA; cdr3_aa: CASSHRDVTGELFF; cdr3_nt: TGCGCCAGCAGCCACAGGGATGTCACCGGGGAGCTGTTTTTT
cdr3_length: 17; v_call: TRBV6-1; clone_size: NA; j_call: TRBJ1-4; d_call: NA; cdr3_aa: CASTPWGGAATNEKLFF; cdr3_nt: TGTGCCAGCACCCCCTGGGGGGGCGCGGCAACTAATGAAAAACTGTTTTTT
cdr3_length: 13; v_call: TRBV4-1; clone_size: few; j_call: TRBJ2-7; d_call: NA; cdr3_aa: CASSQVSSYEQYF; cdr3_nt: TGCGCCAGCAGCCAAGTAAGCTCCTACGAGCAGTACTTC
cdr3_length: 16; v_call: TRBV12-5; clone_size: NA; j_call: TRBJ2-1; d_call: NA; cdr3_aa: CASGEEGAVSYNEQFF; cdr3_nt: TGTGCTAGCGGGGAGGAGGGGGCGGTTTCCTACAATGAGCAGTTCTTC
cdr3_length: 14; v_call: TRBV28; clone_size: NA; j_call: TRBJ1-5; d_call: NA; cdr3_aa: CASSFFQRNQPQHF; cdr3_nt: TGTGCCAGCAGTTTTTTTCAACGAAATCAGCCCCAGCATTTT
cdr3_length: 13; v_call: TRBV9; clone_size: NA; j_call: TRBJ2-2; d_call: NA; cdr3_aa: CASSGLSTGELFF; cdr3_nt: TGTGCCAGCTCGGGACTCTCAACCGGGGAGCTGTTTTTT
cdr3_length: 15; v_call: TRBV19; clone_size: NA; j_call: TRBJ2-5; d_call: TRBD2; cdr3_aa: CASSPSGNYQETQYF; cdr3_nt: TGTGCCAGTAGTCCTAGCGGGAACTACCAAGAGACCCAGTACTTC
cdr3_length: 17; v_call: TRBV28; clone_size: NA; j_call: TRBJ2-7; d_call: NA; cdr3_aa: CASSLWGRGPDSYEQYF; cdr3_nt: TGTGCCAGCAGTTTATGGGGCAGGGGTCCCGACTCCTACGAGCAGTACTTC
cdr3_length: 15; v_call: TRBV9; clone_size: NA; j_call: TRBJ2-3; d_call: TRBD2; cdr3_aa: CASSVDGGGTDTQYF; cdr3_nt: TGTGCCAGCAGCGTAGATGGGGGGGGCACAGATACGCAGTATTTT
cdr3_length: 13; v_call: TRBV4-1; clone_size: NA; j_call: TRBJ2-1; d_call: NA; cdr3_aa: CASSQGSLNEQFF; cdr3_nt: TGCGCCAGCAGCCAAGGAAGTCTGAATGAGCAGTTCTTC
cdr3_length: 13; v_call: TRBV29-1; clone_size: NA; j_call: TRBJ1-2; d_call: NA; cdr3_aa: CSVVKGFNYGYTF; cdr3_nt: TGCAGCGTTGTGAAGGGTTTTAACTATGGCTACACCTTC
cdr3_length: 18; v_call: TRBV28; clone_size: NA; j_call: TRBJ2-7; d_call: NA; cdr3_aa: CASSFPAEGTSGTYEQYF; cdr3_nt: TGTGCCAGCAGTTTCCCCGCAGAAGGGACATCTGGAACCTACGAGCAGTACTTC
cdr3_length: 13; v_call: TRBV20-1; clone_size: NA; j_call: TRBJ1-2; d_call: NA; cdr3_aa: CSGVGGGRRGYTF; cdr3_nt: TGCAGTGGAGTCGGGGGGGGAAGAAGGGGCTACACCTTC
cdr3_length: 15; v_call: TRBV4-1; clone_size: once; j_call: TRBJ1-2; d_call: TRBD1; cdr3_aa: CASSHGTGADYGYTF; cdr3_nt: TGCGCCAGCAGCCATGGGACAGGGGCGGACTATGGCTACACCTTC